This entry is about one TCR beta chain. Per the original methods: Nucleated cell number was recorded as an estimate derived from reference gene primer amplification. TCRdb keeps only in-frame clones here, not all; method: immunoSEQ multiplex PCR. V, J and clone size reflect that table, while D and trimming were determined from the DNA. The top ten hold just over 4% of the sample, which has 90,000 to 130,000 clones, around 86% seen once. This sample is part of a study of blood T cell repertoires in COVID-19. Study context: Material from acute and convalescent COVID-19 was sourced from the United States, Italy and Spain.

CDR1 is SGDLS and CDR2 is YYNGEE in the germline V gene. V lost 3 bases, J lost 3 bases, and 19 bases lay in between. This CDR3 spans 17 amino acids. Sample: peripheral blood. The gene calls are TRBV9 and TRBJ1-3, with D unclear. This TCR came from a woman in her 70s with acute or convalescent COVID-19. This CDR3 reads CASSGNPVGRSGNTIYF. The CDR3 DNA reads as TGTGCCAGCAGCGGTAACCCCGTTGGGAGGAGTGGAAACACCATATATTTT.